This T cell receptor (beta chain) was sequenced for a study of beta chain features in type 1 diabetes. Overall study context: The number of sorted cells examined across all samples was 107,917,701.

The germline V gene has CDR1 SGHRS and CDR2 YFSETQ. This CDR3 spans 14 amino acids. V lost 3 bases to trimming and J lost 5 bases; unmatched junction nucleotides: 8. CD45RO/CCR7/CD25/CD127/CD95/CD27 sorting isolated CD4+ naive, central memory, regulatory and stem cell-like memory cells. The entirety of the isolated RNA underwent reverse transcription, so expressed TCRB transcripts were sequenced. TCRdb's table, derived via immunoSEQ multiplex PCR, lists solely in-frame clones and lacks some. The repertoire includes around 170,000 clones, approximately 9.1% of them detected once, and about 0.65% sits in the top ten. Study-level points and caveats: Equally in patients and controls, PCR might preferentially amplify shorter templates. In all four CD4+ subsets, TCRB CDR3 length was significantly, moderately reduced in type 1 diabetes.

In the case of this clone: Its antigen is as yet unknown.

The source is a woman in her 30s with type 1 diabetes. The sequencing sample was made of central memory CD4+ T cells from blood. The J gene is TRBJ2-7, the V gene TRBV5-1, with 7 bases lining up with TRBD2. The CDR3 protein is CASSWDPSGDEQYF. In nucleotides, the CDR3 is TGCGCCAGCAGCTGGGACCCTAGCGGAGACGAGCAGTACTTC.